This T cell receptor beta chain came from a study of blood T cell repertoires in COVID-19. On the study more broadly: Acute-phase and convalescent COVID-19 samples originated in the United States, Italy and Spain.

In the original analysis: Counts of nucleated cells, estimated from reference gene primer amplification, were obtained. Only in-frame clones appear in the TCRdb table, and some are missing; sequencing was by immunoSEQ multiplex PCR. V and J calls and clone size are those listed in that table; D and trimming were worked out from the DNA. This table holds roughly 80,000 clones, roughly 87% found once. V lost 10 bases to trimming and J lost 5 bases; unmatched junction nucleotides: 3. Per the germline V gene, CDR1 is MGHRA and CDR2 is YSYEKL. This CDR3 has 11 residues. This clone was seen only once. The sequence was collected from a woman over 75 with active or convalescent COVID-19. This chain uses TRBV4-1 with TRBJ2-5, with 8 bases aligning to TRBD1. Sequenced material: peripheral blood. CDR3 in DNA: TGCGCCACACGACAGGGGGAGACCCAGTACTTC. Encoded protein: CATRQGETQYF.